This section outlines one T cell receptor (beta chain) sequence together with its context. The target antigen is unknown. The time point was: newly diagnosed GD, antithyroid drugs for less than 3 months. PBMCs provided the RNA from which the TCR library was made. The sample belongs to a study of regulatory T cells in long-lasting Graves disease. Study-level findings and limits: With a small sample size, accuracy may have been reduced.

Assembly of TCR beta libraries relied on iRepertoire HTBI primers together with Arm-PCR of CDR3 regions. MiXCR, run by TCRdb on the multiplex PCR reads, gives a single entry per CDR3 protein. The sample lists more than 300,000 distinct CDR3 sequences; 10% to 15% were seen once. The CDR3 covers 15 residues. CDR1 and CDR2 (germline): SEHNR, FQNEAQ (reference sequence). Trimming shortened V by 5 bases and J by 8 bases, and 19 bases separated the two germline ends. The same specimen was also included in a second study, on T cells in Graves' hyperthyroidism and ophthalmopathy. Per that paper: The hyperthyroidism patients had all been newly diagnosed, and their disease duration was under 2 months. Their ages ranged from 18 to 65 years. A first-round RT-PCR of the TCR CDR3 used the HTBI primer set.

Sequencing used peripheral blood mononuclear cells (PBMCs), obtained at new diagnosis, from a patient treated with antithyroid drugs. This receptor was obtained from a young woman with Graves disease. The chain links TRBV7-9 to TRBJ2-4; unclear D gene. The CDR3 region is CASSPTAALGYIQYF. CDR3 DNA: TGTGCCAGCAGCCCCACGGCCGCTTTGGGGTACATTCAGTACTTC.